These T cell receptor beta chains were read from a single sample in a study of blood T cell repertoires in COVID-19. Profiling relied on immunoSEQ multiplex PCR, and the TCRdb table lists in-frame clones only, not all of them. The sample shows around 320,000 clones, roughly 90% of them seen only once. Sequenced sample: PBMCs or T cells enriched from blood (not recorded which). Receptors originate from a woman under 30 with acute COVID-19. The CDR3 runs from the conserved cysteine through the conserved F or W. The order of the fields is D gene, J gene, V gene, clone size, CDR3 DNA, CDR3 protein. The D gene is left open where the match is weak. Clone size is not always given. Where it is, it says once, few, many or a class for expanded clones.

.	TRBJ2-7	TRBV28	.	TGTGCCAGCAGCACCAGCGGAGCTAACTCCTACGAGCAGTACTTC	CASSTSGANSYEQYF
.	TRBJ2-5	TRBV6-6	.	TGTGCCAGCAGCCCTAGACAGGTGGGAGAGACCCAGTACTTC	CASSPRQVGETQYF
.	TRBJ1-1	TRBV27	.	TGTGCCAGCAGTTTATCGGAGGCCAGCACTGAAGCTTTCTTT	CASSLSEASTEAFF
.	TRBJ2-2	TRBV5-6	.	TGTGCCAGCAGCTTAGGATTTCGGGACACCGGGGAGCTGTTTTTT	CASSLGFRDTGELFF
TRBD1	TRBJ2-7	TRBV19	.	TGTGCCAGTAGACATACCGGGACAGTTTCCTACGAGCAGTACTTC	CASRHTGTVSYEQYF
TRBD1	TRBJ1-1	TRBV7-9	.	TGTGCCAGCAGCTTAGTCGACAGGGTGGGCACTGAAGCTTTCTTT	CASSLVDRVGTEAFF
.	TRBJ2-3	TRBV10-1	.	TGCGCCAGCAGCCAACAGAGCACAGATACGCAGTATTTT	CASSQQSTDTQYF
.	TRBJ1-3	TRBV14	.	TGTGCCAGCAGCCAAGATATAGGGAGAGCTGGAAACACCATATATTTT	CASSQDIGRAGNTIYF
TRBD1	TRBJ1-2	TRBV7-3	.	TGTGCCAGCAGCTTAAGGGGGACAGGGGGCCTTGACTATGGCTACACCTTC	CASSLRGTGGLDYGYTF
TRBD1	TRBJ1-2	TRBV6-5	.	TGTGCCAGCAGGCGGGACAGCAACTATGGCTACACCTTC	CASRRDSNYGYTF
TRBD1	TRBJ2-5	TRBV27	.	TGTGCCAGCAGTCTCCTCCCCACACAGGGGGGCCGGGAGACCCAGTACTTC	CASSLLPTQGGRETQYF
.	TRBJ1-4	TRBV27	.	TGTGCCAGCAGTGCGCGGGGGATTGCAACTAATGAAAAACTGTTTTTT	CASSARGIATNEKLFF
TRBD2	TRBJ2-7	TRBV28	.	TGTGCCAGCAGTTTAGGGCTCTCTAGCGGTTACTACGAGCAGTACTTC	CASSLGLSSGYYEQYF
.	TRBJ1-2	TRBV5-1	.	TGCGCCAGCAGCGGGCCTTCAGGGTTGAGGAGCTACACCTTC	CASSGPSGLRSYTF
.	TRBJ2-1	TRBV30	.	TGTGCCTGGAGTGGCAGCGACGGTGAGCAGTTCTTC	CAWSGSDGEQFF
.	TRBJ2-7	TRBV19	.	TGTGCCAGTAGTATCGTTGGCTCGTCCTCCTACGAGCAGTACTTC	CASSIVGSSSYEQYF
TRBD1	TRBJ1-4	TRBV29-1	.	TGCAGCGTCGTCGATGGACAGGGAGATGAAAAACTGTTTTTT	CSVVDGQGDEKLFF
.	TRBJ1-5	TRBV9	.	TGTGCCAGCAGCGTAGCTAGGGAGGGCAATCAGCCCCAGCATTTT	CASSVAREGNQPQHF
TRBD1	TRBJ1-1	TRBV18	.	TGTGCCAGCTCACAGAACCCACCGGGGACAGGGGGGAACACTGAAGCTTTCTTT	CASSQNPPGTGGNTEAFF
.	TRBJ2-7	TRBV28	.	TGTGCCAGCAGTGCACCGGAGGCCTGGAACTACGAGCAGTACTTC	CASSAPEAWNYEQYF
TRBD2	TRBJ2-1	TRBV5-6	.	TGTGCCAGCAGCTTGGCGGCTAGCGGGAGCTCCTACAATGAGCAGTTCTTC	CASSLAASGSSYNEQFF
.	TRBJ1-6	TRBV5-6	.	TGTGCCAGCAGCTTAATTAGCTCACCCCTCCACTTT	CASSLISSPLHF
.	TRBJ1-4	TRBV5-1	.	TGCGCCAGCAGCGAGGTCTCAACTAATGAAAAACTGTTTTTT	CASSEVSTNEKLFF
TRBD2	TRBJ2-1	TRBV11-2	.	TGTGCCAGCAGTCGACTAGCGGGATCCTACAATGAGCAGTTCTTC	CASSRLAGSYNEQFF
.	TRBJ2-7	TRBV11-2	.	TGTGCCAGCAGCTCCTCCCTCTACGAGCAGTACTTC	CASSSSLYEQYF
.	TRBJ2-2	TRBV11-1	many	TGTGCCAGCAATTCACGGGCGGGAAGCACCGGGGAGCTGTTTTTT	CASNSRAGSTGELFF
.	TRBJ1-3	TRBV11-3	.	TGTGCCAGCTCCGGGACTTTTTTGTCTGGAAACACCATATATTTT	CASSGTFLSGNTIYF
.	TRBJ1-4	TRBV29-1	.	TGCAGCGTTCCAACTGGAGAGTCTAATGAAAAACTGTTTTTT	CSVPTGESNEKLFF
TRBD1	TRBJ1-1	TRBV4-2	.	TGTGCCAGCAGTCGACAGGGGGCGCAGGACACTGAAGCTTTCTTT	CASSRQGAQDTEAFF
.	TRBJ1-3	TRBV19	.	TGTGCCAGTAGTACAGGGTTGTCTGGAAACACCATATATTTT	CASSTGLSGNTIYF
TRBD2	TRBJ2-5	TRBV3-1/TRBV3-2	.	TGTGCCAGCAGCCCTGGACTAGCGGGAGGTCAAGAGACCCAGTACTTC	CASSPGLAGGQETQYF
.	TRBJ2-7	TRBV9	.	TGTGCCAGCGGCCGAGGTGGCTACGAGCAGTACTTC	CASGRGGYEQYF
.	TRBJ1-1	TRBV19	.	TGTGCCAGTAGGCTTCGAGGAGAAGAAGCTTTCTTT	CASRLRGEEAFF
TRBD2	TRBJ2-3	TRBV7-8	.	TGTGCCAGCAGCTTAGTACTAGCGCTAGGCACAGATACGCAGTATTTT	CASSLVLALGTDTQYF
.	TRBJ1-5	TRBV19	.	TGTGCCAGTAGTCGGGAGGTGGGGAGTTATCAGCCCCAGCATTTT	CASSREVGSYQPQHF
.	TRBJ1-3	TRBV7-2	few	TGTGCCAGCAGCTTAGGGGGAGGTGGGAGGGGACCGAGTTTT	CASSLGGGGRGPSF
.	TRBJ1-3	TRBV4-1	.	TGCGCCAGCAGCGAAAACAGGGAAAACACCATATATTTT	CASSENRENTIYF
.	TRBJ2-7	TRBV6-5	.	TGTGCCAGCAGTTACGCTGGGAGCTCCTACGAGCAGTACTTC	CASSYAGSSYEQYF
TRBD1	TRBJ2-7	TRBV5-4	.	TGTGCCAGCCAGGGAAGCAGGGACAGGGGTGGCGCCTACGAGCAGTACTTC	CASQGSRDRGGAYEQYF
.	TRBJ1-6	TRBV5-1	.	TGCGCCAGCAGCTTGGAGGGAGGGGACAATTCACCCCTCCACTTT	CASSLEGGDNSPLHF
.	TRBJ1-1	TRBV30	.	TGTGCCTGGACCCTGCAGGGATTCGCTTTCTTT	CAWTLQGFAFF
TRBD1	TRBJ2-7	TRBV6-5	.	TGTGCCAGCACAGAAAGGGGGGACAGGGGGTACGAGCAGTACTTC	CASTERGDRGYEQYF
.	TRBJ2-7	TRBV5-1	.	TGCGCCAGCAGCTCCTCAGAGGTCGAGCAGTACTTC	CASSSSEVEQYF
TRBD1	TRBJ2-7	TRBV6-6	.	TGTGCCAGCAGGGGACAGGGGGTCCCCTACGAGCAGTACTTC	CASRGQGVPYEQYF
.	TRBJ2-2	TRBV11-2	.	TGTGCCAGCAGCTTAGAGACAGATACCGGGGAGCTGTTTTTT	CASSLETDTGELFF
TRBD1	TRBJ1-2	TRBV9	few	TGTGCCAGCAGCGTAGGGGGAGTGGATGGCGGGACAGCAAGCTACACCTTC	CASSVGGVDGGTASYTF
.	TRBJ2-5	TRBV18	.	TGTGCCAGCTCACCAACCGGGGGGCAGACCCAGTACTTC	CASSPTGGQTQYF
.	TRBJ1-5	TRBV11-1	.	TGTGCCAGCAGCTTAGACTATTCAAAGCCCCAGCATTTT	CASSLDYSKPQHF
.	TRBJ2-3	TRBV27	.	TGTGCCAGCAGTCCACCGGGGGAAACAGATACGCAGTATTTT	CASSPPGETDTQYF
.	TRBJ1-1	TRBV7-9	.	TGTGCCAGCAGTGTAGGGGGTGGGGAAAACACTGAAGCTTTCTTT	CASSVGGGENTEAFF
.	TRBJ1-2	TRBV4-1	.	TGCGCCAGCAGCCAAGATCCCACGGGCGGGGGCTACACCTTC	CASSQDPTGGGYTF
.	TRBJ1-6	TRBV11-2	.	TGTGCCAGCAGCTTAGAGGCAGGGTCCCTTTCACCCCTCCACTTT	CASSLEAGSLSPLHF